The source of this T cell receptor (beta chain) is a study of blood T cell repertoires in COVID-19. Original analysis: The authors estimated nucleated cell counts from reference gene primer amplification. Method: immunoSEQ multiplex PCR; TCRdb's copy keeps in-frame clones and lacks some. The V and J calls and clone size were taken over from that table, and D and trimming were inferred from the DNA. Among 250,000 to 300,000 clones listed, around 84% were seen once. J lost 2 bases, V lost 4 bases, and 10 bases had no gene match. Germline-derived CDR1 and CDR2 are SGHNT and YYREEE (reference sequence). The length of the CDR3 is 16 residues.

This clonotype originated in a woman in her fifties or sixties with COVID-19, enrolled during active disease. The V call is TRBV5-4, the J call TRBJ2-5, with TRBD1 identical over 8 bases. Sequencing used peripheral blood. DNA of the CDR3: TGTGCCAGCAGCAAAGAGACAGGGGTCCTTCAAGAGACCCAGTACTTC. It is translated as CASSKETGVLQETQYF.